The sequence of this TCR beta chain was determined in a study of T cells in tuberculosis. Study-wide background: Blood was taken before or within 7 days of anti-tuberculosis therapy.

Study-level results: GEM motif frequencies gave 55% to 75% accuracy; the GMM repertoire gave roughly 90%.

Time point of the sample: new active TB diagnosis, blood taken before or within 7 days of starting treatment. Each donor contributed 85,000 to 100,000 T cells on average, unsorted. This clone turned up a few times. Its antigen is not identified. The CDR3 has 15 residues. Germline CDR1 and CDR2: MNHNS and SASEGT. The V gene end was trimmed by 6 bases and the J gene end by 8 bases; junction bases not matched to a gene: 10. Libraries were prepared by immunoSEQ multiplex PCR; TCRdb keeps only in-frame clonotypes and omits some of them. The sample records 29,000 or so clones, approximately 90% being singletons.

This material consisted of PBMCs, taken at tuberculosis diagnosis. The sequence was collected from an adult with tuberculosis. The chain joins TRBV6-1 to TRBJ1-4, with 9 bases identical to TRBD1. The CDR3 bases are TGTGCCAGCAGATCTGGCGGGACAGGGTACGAAAAACTGTTTTTT. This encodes CASRSGGTGYEKLFF.